Shown below are 21 T cell receptor beta chains from a single sample sequenced in a study of blood T cell repertoires in COVID-19. Method: immunoSEQ multiplex PCR; TCRdb's copy keeps in-frame clones and lacks some. The table has 45,000 to 50,000 clones, about 85% seen once; the top ten hold 5.5% to 7%. The source material was peripheral blood. These receptors all come from a woman in her sixties with acute or convalescent COVID-19.

V gene TRBV15 combines with J gene TRBJ1-1, with D hard to call. Deletions cut 4 bases from V and 3 bases from J, with 9 bases between. The CDR3 runs 13 residues. CDR1 LNHNV and CDR2 YYDKDF come from the germline V gene (reference sequence). The CDR3 sequence is CATSIPADTEAFF. The CDR3 nucleotides are TGTGCCACCAGCATCCCGGCGGACACTGAAGCTTTCTTT.

The chain has TRBV19 and TRBJ2-1; 7 nucleotides match TRBD1. The germline CDR1 and CDR2 sequences are LNHDA and SQIVND (reference sequence). The CDR3 runs to 15 residues. Germline trimming cut 5 bases from V and 4 bases from J; bases unmatched to any gene: 8. The CDR3 sequence is CASSRTGTAYNEQFF. The CDR3 nucleotides read TGTGCCAGTAGTCGTACCGGGACAGCGTACAATGAGCAGTTCTTC.

The J gene is TRBJ1-3, the V gene TRBV7-9; weak D call: TRBD1 (5 bases). This CDR3 is 14 amino acids long. Germline assignment: CDR1 SEHNR and CDR2 FQNEAQ (reference sequence). Trimming stripped 5 bases from V and 7 bases from J, with 15 bases between. This CDR3 is CASSPRQKVNTIYF. CDR3 sequence (DNA): TGTGCCAGCAGCCCGCGACAGAAGGTGAACACCATATATTTT.

V gene TRBV11-2 combines with J gene TRBJ2-7; D is possibly TRBD1 (6 bases). Germline CDR1 is SGHAT and CDR2 is FQNNGV. The germline V and J ends were trimmed by 1 base and 4 bases, with 14 bases remaining between them. The CDR3 sequence is 15 residues long. CDR3 coding DNA: TGTGCCAGCAGCTTAGGGCCGGTGAGGGGGTACGAGCAGTACTTC. Translated: CASSLGPVRGYEQYF.

The J gene is TRBJ2-5, the V gene TRBV6-6; 7 bases line up with TRBD2. The V gene's germline CDR1 is MNHNY and CDR2 SVGAGI (reference sequence). Trimming at V came to 3 bases and at J to 0 bases, leaving 7 bases not matched to a gene. This CDR3 comprises 16 residues. CDR3 residues: CASSYKASGNQETQYF. In DNA form, the CDR3 reads TGTGCCAGCAGTTATAAGGCTAGCGGTAACCAAGAGACCCAGTACTTC.

V is TRBV21-1 and J is TRBJ2-5; the DNA was not used to check the table's D call, TRBD2. TRBV21-1 is marked as a pseudogene. This CDR3 spans 13 amino acids. Written as DNA, the CDR3 is TGTGCCAGCAGCAGCCGAGGGCGGGGGACCCAGTACTTC. Residues: CASSSRGRGTQYF.

This rearrangement joins TRBV4-2 to TRBJ1-2, with D possibly matching TRBD1 (5 bases). V shed 3 bases and J shed 3 bases, with 14 bases lying between them. The CDR3 extends over 15 amino acids. From germline, CDR1 is LGHNA and CDR2 YNFKEQ. The CDR3 nucleotides read TGTGCCAGCAGCCACCATGCCCCGACAGACTATGGCTACACCTTC. Protein product: CASSHHAPTDYGYTF.

The V and J genes are TRBV29-1 and TRBJ1-5, with 9 bases aligning to TRBD1. Germline assignment: CDR1 SQVTM and CDR2 ANQGSEA. This CDR3 contains 13 residues. J gave up 4 bases and V 6 bases, and 4 bases lay outside the gene matches. The CDR3 protein is CSVGDRGNQPQHF. In DNA form, the CDR3 reads TGCAGCGTCGGAGACAGGGGGAATCAGCCCCAGCATTTT.

This chain links TRBV7-9 with TRBJ2-7; perhaps TRBD1 as D (5 bases). Germline assignment: CDR1 SEHNR and CDR2 FQNEAQ (reference sequence). V lost 2 bases and J lost 6, with 14 bases in between. This CDR3 spans 14 amino acids. CDR3 in amino acids: CASSLRQGWGEQYF. The CDR3 DNA follows: TGTGCCAGCAGCTTACGGCAGGGATGGGGCGAGCAGTACTTC.

The chain combines TRBV9 with TRBJ1-1, with D hard to call. V lost 0 bases and J 1 base, leaving 7 bases between the germline ends. Germline values: CDR1 SGDLS, CDR2 YYNGEE. The length of the CDR3 is 14 residues. The CDR3 nucleotides are TGTGCCAGCAGCGTAGAACCAGGGAACACTGAAGCTTTCTTT. This translates into CASSVEPGNTEAFF.

In this sample, this clone turned up once. The rearrangement links TRBV19 to TRBJ1-6; possibly TRBD1 for D (6 bases). CDR1 LNHDA and CDR2 SQIVND come from the germline V gene (reference sequence). The CDR3 sequence is 14 residues long. The V and J ends lost 6 bases and 10 bases respectively, with 16 bases between them. DNA of the CDR3: TGTGCCAGTAGGGCGGCAGGGGAAAGCTCACCCCTCCACTTT. It is translated as CASRAAGESSPLHF.

The gene calls are TRBV7-2 and TRBJ2-1; 11 bases align to TRBD2. Germline assignment: CDR1 SGHTA and CDR2 FQGNSA. The CDR3 is 16 amino acids. Losses at the gene ends were 1 base for V and 5 bases for J; bases not matched to a gene: 4. The CDR3 bases are TGTGCCAGCAGCTTAGTCGGGACTAGCGGCAACAATGAGCAGTTCTTC. It yields the protein CASSLVGTSGNNEQFF.

This sequence joins TRBV5-5 and TRBJ2-3, with TRBD1 matching 10 bases. The length of the CDR3 is 18 residues. Trimming took 0 bases from V and 2 from J; bases not matched to a gene: 9. Germline CDR1 SGHKS, CDR2 YYEKEE (reference sequence). Written as DNA, the CDR3 is TGTGCCAGCAGCTTGGGGGACAGGGGCGATTTCTCCACAGATACGCAGTATTTT. It codes for CASSLGDRGDFSTDTQYF.

The chain combines TRBV7-3 with TRBJ2-3; D is perhaps TRBD1 (8 bases). V was cut by 1 base and J by 13 bases, with 18 bases left in between. This CDR3 comprises 14 residues. CDR1 SGHTA and CDR2 FQGTGA come from the germline V gene. The DNA of the CDR3 is TGTGCCAGCAGCTTAAATGGTGGCACAGGGGGGGAGTATTTT. Residues: CASSLNGGTGGEYF.

This rearrangement joins TRBV30 to TRBJ1-1; D is possibly TRBD1 (6 bases). Germline loops: CDR1 GTSNPN, CDR2 SVGIG (reference sequence). This CDR3 spans 13 amino acids. V was trimmed by 0 bases and J by 7 bases, leaving 12 bases between them. The CDR3 DNA follows: TGTGCCTGGAGTGTAGGTTGGACAGATGAAGCTTTCTTT. It codes for CAWSVGWTDEAFF.

The DNA for the CDR3 is TGTGCCAGCAGCTTGGCTGGAGTTGAGAGTGGCTACACCTTC. Protein sequence: CASSLAGVESGYTF. V is TRBV5-8 and J is TRBJ1-2; D remains ambiguous. Germline CDR1 SGHTS, CDR2 YDEGEE. V was shortened by 0 bases and J by 7 bases, with 13 bases between the two germline ends. This CDR3 contains 14 residues.

This chain connects TRBV5-1 to TRBJ2-7; 9 nucleotides agree with TRBD2. Looked up from germline, CDR1 is SGHRS and CDR2 is YFSETQ. There are 15 residues in the CDR3. With 0 bases clipped from V and 2 bases from J, the junction kept 3 bases outside the gene matches. The CDR3 is CASSLGGLAPYEQYF. In DNA form, the CDR3 reads TGCGCCAGCAGCTTGGGCGGACTAGCGCCCTACGAGCAGTACTTC.

The rearrangement joins TRBV30 to TRBJ2-1; TRBD2 matches at 7 bases. The germline V gene has CDR1 GTSNPN and CDR2 SVGIG (reference sequence). This CDR3 has 14 residues. Trimming at V came to 1 base and at J to 3 bases, leaving 3 bases not matched to a gene. In DNA, the CDR3 is TGTGCCTGGAGTGGGCTAGCGGTCTACAATGAGCAGTTCTTC. Protein product: CAWSGLAVYNEQFF. The full variable domain, with the rest looked up from reference TRBV30 and TRBJ2-1, is SQTIHQWPATLVQPVGSPLSLECTVEGTSNPNLYWYRQAAGRGLQLLFYSVGIGQISSEVPQNLSASRPQDRQFILSSKKLLLSDSGFYLCAWSGLAVYNEQFFGPGTRLTVL.

This clone was counted once. This rearrangement joins TRBV15 to TRBJ1-2; D not certain. The CDR3 consists of 16 residues. Germline values: CDR1 LNHNV, CDR2 YYDKDF (reference sequence). The germline V and J ends were trimmed by 0 bases and 8 bases, with 19 bases remaining between them. CDR3 region: CATSRDVGDRASGYTF. CDR3 nucleotides: TGTGCCACCAGCAGAGATGTCGGGGATCGCGCGAGCGGCTACACCTTC. Combining the CDR3 with reference TRBV15 and TRBJ1-2 gives the whole variable domain DAMVIQNPRYQVTQFGKPVTLSCSQTLNHNVMYWYQQKSSQAPKLLFHYYDKDFNNEADTPDNFQSRRPNTSFCFLDIRSPGLGDTAMYLCATSRDVGDRASGYTFGSGTRLTVV.

This sequence joins TRBV25-1 and TRBJ1-6; the D gene is possibly TRBD1 (5 bases). Germline V CDR1 and CDR2: MGHDK, SYGVNS. There are 14 residues in the CDR3. The ends were cut back, 7 bases at V and 7 bases at J, with 14 bases in the middle. CDR3 bases: TGTGCCAGCACAGCGGGGCAGACGAATTCACCCCTCCACTTT. Amino acid sequence: CASTAGQTNSPLHF. The whole variable domain, remainder taken from reference TRBV25-1 and TRBJ1-6, is EADIYQTPRYLVIGTGKKITLECSQTMGHDKMYWYQQDPGMELHLIHYSYGVNSTEKGDLSSESTVSRIRTEHFPLTLESARPSHTSQYLCASTAGQTNSPLHFGNGTRLTVT.

This clone was detected once. The chain has TRBV3-1 (or the pseudogene TRBV3-2) and TRBJ2-1; 9 nucleotides align to TRBD2. Germline CDR1 reads LGHDT; CDR2 reads YNNKEL (reference sequence). The V and J ends lost 0 bases and 8 bases, in that order; junction bases with no gene match: 11. The CDR3 has 17 amino acids. The CDR3 spells CASSQDYGGRAGDEQFF. As DNA, the CDR3 is TGTGCCAGCAGCCAAGATTATGGCGGGAGGGCCGGTGATGAGCAGTTCTTC.